This T cell receptor beta chain was obtained from a study of radiation and T cells in renal cell carcinoma. Noted time point: blood 2 weeks post-SBRT. As to treatment: 15 Gy SBRT to primary tumor, nephrectomy 4 weeks later. After SBRT, blood was collected at 2 and 4 weeks, plus baseline. Measured with immunoSEQ multiplex PCR; TCRdb has only the in-frame clones, and not every one. The table lists 150,000 to 190,000 clones, around 90% of them singletons. With regard to this clone: The sample has other DNA sequences that encode this CDR3 too.

V lost 0 bases to trimming and J lost 1 base, with 7 bases between them. This CDR3 contains 14 residues. CDR1 and CDR2 from the germline V gene are SGDLS and YYNGEE. V usage is TRBV9 and J usage is TRBJ1-1; possible D gene TRBD1, 5 bases. This sequence originates from a woman in her forties or fifties with renal cell carcinoma. Specimen: blood, collected from a patient whose treatment included radiotherapy and nephrectomy. CDR3 protein: CASSVEGQNTEAFF. The CDR3 region has the DNA TGTGCCAGCAGCGTAGAAGGACAGAACACTGAAGCTTTCTTT.